This is a list of T cell receptor beta chains from one sample in a study of shared clonotypes between healthy human individuals. Generated by immunoSEQ multiplex PCR, the TCRdb table keeps only in-frame clones and is missing some. The table records under 1,100,000 clones, approximately 78% of them present only once. Specimen: memory CD4+ T cells from PBMCs. The receptor source for this set is a man between 18 and 35 years old in good health. Some clones in this sample may be carry-over from other donors' samples. The CDR3 runs from the conserved cysteine through the conserved F or W. Fields, in order: J gene, clone size, V gene, D gene, CDR3 protein, CDR3 DNA. The D gene is left open where the match is weak. Clone size is stated in some rows and not others, as once, few, many or a class when expanded.

TRBJ2-3,few,TRBV18,.,CASSPIRQGTDTQYF,TGTGCCAGCTCACCAATTCGGCAGGGCACAGATACGCAGTATTTT
TRBJ2-5,.,TRBV28,.,CASSLTAAPGAQYF,TGTGCCAGCAGTTTAACGGCAGCTCCGGGGGCCCAGTACTTC
TRBJ1-3,.,TRBV28,.,CASSLGGSGNTIYF,TGTGCCAGCAGTCTAGGGGGTTCTGGAAACACCATATATTTT
TRBJ2-5,few,TRBV28,.,CASSFGGRSQETQYF,TGTGCCAGCAGTTTTGGGGGGCGGTCCCAAGAGACCCAGTACTTC
TRBJ1-6,many,TRBV5-4,.,CASSADQDSPLHF,TGTGCCAGCAGCGCTGATCAGGATTCACCCCTCCACTTT
TRBJ2-2,once,TRBV30,TRBD2,CAWSPLSGSGTGELFF,TGTGCCTGGAGTCCACTTAGCGGGAGTGGGACCGGGGAGCTGTTTTTT
TRBJ2-3,.,TRBV4-1,TRBD2,CASSQGPLATSTDTQYF,TGCGCCAGCAGCCAAGGCCCACTAGCGACTAGCACAGATACGCAGTATTTT
TRBJ1-5,.,TRBV28,.,CATQIYGQPQHF,TGTGCCACGCAGATTTACGGTCAGCCCCAGCATTTT
TRBJ2-7,.,TRBV6-1,.,CASSEIREQYF,TGTGCCAGCAGTGAAATTAGGGAGCAGTACTTC
TRBJ2-7,.,TRBV5-1,TRBD2,CASSKEAGGKGQYF,TGCGCCAGCAGCAAAGAAGCGGGAGGAAAGGGGCAGTACTTC
TRBJ2-2,.,TRBV5-1,TRBD1,CASSLPTGDTGELFF,TGCGCCAGCAGCCTCCCGACAGGGGACACCGGGGAGCTGTTTTTT
TRBJ2-5,.,TRBV5-4,TRBD2,CASSFFRRERETQYF,TGTGCCAGCAGCTTTTTTCGGCGGGAGCGGGAGACCCAGTACTTC
TRBJ1-4,.,TRBV19,.,CASSPERRGEKLFF,TGTGCCAGTAGTCCGGAGAGGCGCGGTGAAAAACTGTTTTTT
TRBJ1-1,.,TRBV6-5,.,CASSYDTLRATTEAFF,TGTGCCAGCAGTTACGATACCCTGCGGGCCACCACTGAAGCTTTCTTT
TRBJ2-7,once,TRBV28,.,CASRIAEFYEQYF,TGTGCCAGCAGAATAGCGGAATTCTACGAGCAGTACTTC
TRBJ2-2,.,TRBV18,.,CASSRSRQPNTGELFF,TGTGCCAGCTCACGTTCCCGGCAGCCGAACACCGGGGAGCTGTTTTTT
TRBJ1-2,.,TRBV28,.,CASSLPGSGGYTF,TGTGCCAGCAGTTTGCCGGGCAGCGGTGGCTACACCTTC
TRBJ2-1,.,TRBV7-9,TRBD2,CASSLGLAGPYNEQFF,TGTGCCAGCAGCTTAGGCCTAGCGGGGCCCTACAATGAGCAGTTCTTC
TRBJ1-1,.,TRBV5-6,.,CASSLAQDVSRVRAFF,TGTGCCAGCAGCTTGGCGCAGGATGTCTCCCGGGTTAGAGCTTTCTTT
TRBJ2-2,.,TRBV6-5,.,CASSYMAVEQAGELFF,TGTGCCAGCAGCTACATGGCAGTGGAGCAAGCCGGGGAGCTGTTTTTT
TRBJ2-5,.,TRBV7-2,.,CASSPTGETQYF,TGTGCCAGCAGCCCTACTGGGGAGACCCAGTACTTC
TRBJ1-1,.,TRBV27,TRBD1,CASSYGQGRGYTEAFF,TGTGCCAGCAGTTACGGACAGGGACGAGGGTACACTGAAGCTTTCTTT
TRBJ2-7,.,TRBV28,.,CASSFGSYEQYF,TGTGCCAGCAGTTTTGGATCGTACGAGCAGTACTTC
TRBJ1-1,once,TRBV19,TRBD1,CASSMTGTGWMGTEAFF,TGTGCCAGTAGTATGACCGGGACAGGGTGGATGGGCACTGAAGCTTTCTTT
TRBJ2-3,few,TRBV11-2,.,CASSPGTYTDTQYF,TGTGCCAGCAGCCCCGGGACCTACACAGATACGCAGTATTTT
TRBJ2-5,few,TRBV2,TRBD2,CASSGTSGRRETQYF,TGTGCCAGCAGCGGGACTAGCGGGAGACGAGAGACCCAGTACTTC
TRBJ2-7,.,TRBV7-2,.,CASSRYFNNYEQYF,TGTGCCAGCAGCCGATACTTTAATAACTACGAGCAGTACTTC
TRBJ2-3,once,TRBV7-6,TRBD1,CASSFGTASTDTQYF,TGTGCCAGCAGCTTCGGGACAGCTAGCACAGATACGCAGTATTTT
TRBJ1-2,.,TRBV18,.,CASSPLITAYGYTF,TGTGCCAGCTCCCCACTCATTACCGCCTATGGCTACACCTTC
TRBJ1-1,once,TRBV5-1,.,CASRQGTEAFF,TGCGCCAGCAGACAGGGCACTGAAGCTTTCTTT
TRBJ2-5,.,TRBV28,.,CATLREVGETQYF,TGTGCCACCCTGAGGGAGGTAGGAGAGACCCAGTACTTC
TRBJ2-7,.,TRBV10-2,.,CASSSGGGEQYF,TGCGCCAGCAGCTCTGGAGGTGGCGAGCAGTACTTC
TRBJ2-1,.,TRBV9,.,CASSLRGPSYNEQFF,TGTGCCAGCAGCCTAAGGGGTCCCTCCTACAATGAGCAGTTCTTC
TRBJ1-2,.,TRBV28,.,CASSLAGNYNYGYTF,TGTGCCAGCAGTTTAGCGGGGAACTATAACTATGGCTACACCTTC